This is a list of T cell receptor beta chains from one sample in a study of blood T cell repertoires in COVID-19. Sequencing used immunoSEQ multiplex PCR; TCRdb keeps in-frame clones, though not all of them. The table lists about 35,000 clones, around four fifths of them singletons. The sample taken for sequencing was peripheral blood. The receptors stem from a human donor in a cohort sampled during active or convalescent COVID-19. The donor label of this sample is uncertain. Each CDR3 is given with its conserved first and last residue. Each record gives: clone size, D gene, V gene, J gene, CDR3 protein, CDR3 DNA. D genes are given only for firm matches. Size is stated for part of the rows, as once, few or many counts, or as a class when the clone is expanded.

clone size: once
D gene: NA
V gene: TRBV11-3
J gene: TRBJ2-7
CDR3 protein: CASSLARSSYEQYF
CDR3 DNA: TGTGCCAGCAGCTTAGCCCGCAGCTCCTACGAGCAGTACTTC

clone size: NA
D gene: TRBD2
V gene: TRBV29-1
J gene: TRBJ2-1
CDR3 protein: CSVEAVSAGNEQFF
CDR3 DNA: TGCAGCGTTGAAGCAGTGTCAGCGGGGAATGAGCAGTTCTTC

clone size: NA
D gene: TRBD1
V gene: TRBV7-2
J gene: TRBJ1-3
CDR3 protein: CASGQGTGNTIYF
CDR3 DNA: TGTGCCAGCGGACAGGGGACTGGAAACACCATATATTTT

clone size: NA
D gene: NA
V gene: TRBV18
J gene: TRBJ1-6
CDR3 protein: CASSPGDSPLHF
CDR3 DNA: TGTGCCAGCTCACCCGGAGATTCACCCCTCCACTTT

clone size: once
D gene: NA
V gene: TRBV7-9
J gene: TRBJ1-1
CDR3 protein: CASSSQGNAEAFF
CDR3 DNA: TGTGCCAGCAGCTCACAGGGTAATGCTGAAGCTTTCTTT

clone size: NA
D gene: NA
V gene: TRBV6-5
J gene: TRBJ1-6
CDR3 protein: CASSSPLGANSPLHF
CDR3 DNA: TGTGCCAGCAGTTCCCCGTTGGGAGCCAATTCACCCCTCCACTTT

clone size: NA
D gene: NA
V gene: TRBV2
J gene: TRBJ1-2
CDR3 protein: CASSEGAVPYGYTF
CDR3 DNA: TGTGCCAGCAGTGAAGGGGCAGTACCCTATGGCTACACCTTC

clone size: once
D gene: TRBD1
V gene: TRBV29-1
J gene: TRBJ2-1
CDR3 protein: CSGKDRGGYNEQFF
CDR3 DNA: TGCAGCGGGAAAGACAGGGGAGGCTACAATGAGCAGTTCTTC

clone size: NA
D gene: TRBD2
V gene: TRBV5-1
J gene: TRBJ2-7
CDR3 protein: CASSLGAGEEQYF
CDR3 DNA: TGCGCCAGCAGCTTGGGTGCGGGAGAAGAGCAGTACTTC

clone size: few
D gene: TRBD1
V gene: TRBV10-2
J gene: TRBJ2-7
CDR3 protein: CARPRDRVYEQYF
CDR3 DNA: TGCGCCAGACCCCGGGACAGGGTTTACGAGCAGTACTTC

clone size: NA
D gene: NA
V gene: TRBV7-2
J gene: TRBJ1-1
CDR3 protein: CASSFTRTSPEAFF
CDR3 DNA: TGTGCCAGCAGCTTTACCAGGACTTCCCCTGAAGCTTTCTTT

clone size: NA
D gene: NA
V gene: TRBV6-2/TRBV6-3
J gene: TRBJ2-1
CDR3 protein: CASSSEALAYNEQFF
CDR3 DNA: TGTGCCAGCAGCTCTGAGGCTCTGGCCTACAATGAGCAGTTCTTC

clone size: NA
D gene: NA
V gene: TRBV29-1
J gene: TRBJ2-1
CDR3 protein: CSAERVYNEQFF
CDR3 DNA: TGCAGCGCTGAGCGGGTCTACAATGAGCAGTTCTTC

clone size: NA
D gene: NA
V gene: TRBV9
J gene: TRBJ2-3
CDR3 protein: CASSVAGSFADTQYF
CDR3 DNA: TGTGCCAGCAGCGTAGCCGGGAGTTTCGCAGATACGCAGTATTTT

clone size: few
D gene: NA
V gene: TRBV6-5
J gene: TRBJ1-5
CDR3 protein: CASSYQGTQPQHF
CDR3 DNA: TGTGCCAGCAGTTACCAGGGGACTCAGCCCCAGCATTTT

clone size: few
D gene: NA
V gene: TRBV9
J gene: TRBJ2-3
CDR3 protein: CASSPRTGASTDTQYF
CDR3 DNA: TGTGCCAGCAGCCCACGAACGGGAGCGAGCACAGATACGCAGTATTTT

clone size: NA
D gene: NA
V gene: TRBV6-7
J gene: TRBJ1-5
CDR3 protein: CASSYGAQPQHF
CDR3 DNA: TGTGCCAGCAGTTACGGAGCTCAGCCCCAGCATTTT

clone size: NA
D gene: TRBD1
V gene: TRBV6-2/TRBV6-3
J gene: TRBJ2-2
CDR3 protein: CASSKTGGGTGELFF
CDR3 DNA: TGTGCCAGCAGCAAAACAGGGGGAGGCACCGGGGAGCTGTTTTTT

clone size: NA
D gene: NA
V gene: TRBV30
J gene: TRBJ1-4
CDR3 protein: CAWSPGLDGEKLFF
CDR3 DNA: TGTGCCTGGAGCCCGGGTCTTGACGGGGAAAAACTGTTTTTT

clone size: NA
D gene: TRBD1
V gene: TRBV2
J gene: TRBJ2-1
CDR3 protein: CASRWDRGGNEQFF
CDR3 DNA: TGTGCCAGCAGATGGGACAGGGGAGGGAATGAGCAGTTCTTC

clone size: NA
D gene: NA
V gene: TRBV19
J gene: TRBJ1-2
CDR3 protein: CASSIDPGGNYGYTF
CDR3 DNA: TGTGCCAGTAGTATAGATCCTGGGGGGAACTATGGCTACACCTTC

clone size: few
D gene: TRBD2
V gene: TRBV9
J gene: TRBJ2-2
CDR3 protein: CASSVVAGAGELFF
CDR3 DNA: TGTGCCAGCAGCGTAGTGGCGGGAGCTGGGGAGCTGTTTTTT

clone size: NA
D gene: TRBD2
V gene: TRBV30
J gene: TRBJ2-3
CDR3 protein: CAWSPSGRADTQYF
CDR3 DNA: TGTGCCTGGAGTCCTAGCGGGAGGGCAGATACGCAGTATTTT

clone size: NA
D gene: NA
V gene: TRBV14
J gene: TRBJ1-1
CDR3 protein: CASSPQGYTEAFF
CDR3 DNA: TGTGCCAGCAGCCCCCAGGGGTACACTGAAGCTTTCTTT